This is a list of T cell receptor beta chains from one sample in a study of cytomegalovirus exposure and HLA in healthy donors. Generated by immunoSEQ multiplex PCR, the TCRdb table keeps only in-frame clones and is missing some. The sample includes a few hundred thousand clones, roughly four fifths of them seen just once. Material: PBMCs. These receptor sequences come from a woman in her sixties or seventies in good health and CMV-seropositive. Each CDR3 is given with its conserved first and last residue. The order of the fields is D gene, clone size, J gene, V gene, CDR3 protein, CDR3 DNA. The D gene is left open where the match is weak. Clone size, where shown, is once, few, many, or a class for clones that have expanded.

>TRBD1|few|TRBJ1-1|TRBV6-6
CASSHGDRSTEAFF
TGTGCCAGCAGCCACGGGGACAGAAGCACTGAAGCTTTCTTT
>-|-|TRBJ2-2|TRBV19
CASSFGTPNTGELFF
TGTGCCAGTAGTTTCGGGACACCGAACACCGGGGAGCTGTTTTTT
>TRBD2|-|TRBJ2-1|TRBV5-1
CASSLERTSGYNEQFF
TGCGCCAGCAGCTTGGAGAGGACTAGCGGCTACAATGAGCAGTTCTTC
>TRBD2|-|TRBJ2-1|TRBV5-1
CASSEGGLAASYNEQFF
TGCGCCAGCAGCGAGGGGGGACTAGCAGCTTCCTACAATGAGCAGTTCTTC
>TRBD1|-|TRBJ2-6|TRBV28
CASSLQGARGANVLTF
TGTGCCAGCAGTTTGCAGGGGGCGAGGGGGGCCAACGTCCTGACTTTC
>-|-|TRBJ2-7|TRBV6-1
CASIWEVGEQYF
TGTGCCAGCATATGGGAGGTGGGGGAGCAGTACTTC
>-|-|TRBJ2-2|TRBV10-2
CASRVIVPNTGELFF
TGCGCCAGCAGGGTGATAGTCCCGAACACCGGGGAGCTGTTTTTT
>-|-|TRBJ1-2|TRBV27
CASSLMRQEKNRYYGYTF
TGTGCCAGCAGTTTGATGAGACAGGAGAAGAATCGCTACTATGGCTACACCTTC
>TRBD1|-|TRBJ2-5|TRBV18
CASSRGGRGQGQETQYF
TGTGCCAGCTCAAGGGGCGGAAGGGGACAGGGCCAAGAGACCCAGTACTTC
>-|-|TRBJ1-6|TRBV21-1
CASSKVRGKGVKSPLHF
TGTGCCAGCAGCAAAGTAAGGGGGAAGGGGGTAAAGTCACCCCTCCACTTT
>-|-|TRBJ2-6|TRBV11-2
CASSPTGSGANVLTF
TGTGCCAGCAGCCCGACAGGCTCCGGGGCCAACGTCCTGACTTTC
>-|-|TRBJ2-1|TRBV28
CASSPIDRSNEQFF
TGTGCCAGCAGTCCGATCGACAGGTCCAATGAGCAGTTCTTC
>-|-|TRBJ1-5|TRBV6-1
CASTPGGGNQPQHF
TGTGCCAGCACACCTGGGGGGGGCAATCAGCCCCAGCATTTT
>-|-|TRBJ1-2|TRBV28
CASSAGQNYGYTF
TGTGCCAGCAGTGCCGGACAGAACTATGGCTACACCTTC
>TRBD1|few|TRBJ2-7|TRBV4-1
CASSRGTGAYEQYF
TGCGCCAGCAGCCGCGGGACAGGCGCCTACGAGCAGTACTTC
>-|-|TRBJ2-1|TRBV20-1
CSAKGNEQFF
TGCAGTGCTAAGGGGAATGAGCAGTTCTTC
>TRBD2|-|TRBJ2-1|TRBV7-9
CASSGGLAGANEQFF
TGTGCCAGCAGCGGCGGACTAGCGGGAGCAAATGAGCAGTTCTTC
>-|-|TRBJ1-5|TRBV30
CAWSRTGNQPQHF
TGTGCCTGGAGTCGGACGGGAAATCAGCCCCAGCATTTT
>-|-|TRBJ2-7|TRBV27
CASTAAGSRFGEQYF
TGTGCCAGCACCGCGGCGGGCAGCCGTTTCGGGGAGCAGTACTTC
>TRBD1|-|TRBJ1-2|TRBV7-8
CASSPRRDRTNYGYTF
TGTGCCAGCAGCCCACGCCGGGACAGAACTAACTATGGCTACACCTTC
>TRBD1|-|TRBJ1-2|TRBV5-5
CASSLGTGNRGYTF
TGTGCCAGCAGCTTGGGGACAGGGAATCGTGGCTACACCTTC
>-|-|TRBJ1-1|TRBV5-4
CASSLPVTEAFF
TGTGCCAGCAGCCTTCCGGTTACTGAAGCTTTCTTT
>TRBD1|-|TRBJ2-3|TRBV6-1
CASSNPGQGPDTQYF
TGTGCCAGCAGTAATCCGGGACAGGGGCCAGATACGCAGTATTTT
>TRBD1|-|TRBJ1-2|TRBV7-2
CASSPGGYGYTF
TGTGCCAGCAGCCCAGGGGGGTATGGCTACACCTTC
>TRBD1|-|TRBJ2-4|TRBV5-4
CASSRPGTGLAKNIQYF
TGTGCCAGCAGTCGTCCCGGGACAGGGTTAGCCAAAAACATTCAGTACTTC
>-|-|TRBJ1-2|TRBV28
CASSFGGSQNYGYTF
TGTGCCAGCAGTTTCGGAGGTTCCCAAAACTATGGCTACACCTTC
>TRBD1|-|TRBJ1-2|TRBV9
CASSSTGQRGYTF
TGTGCCAGCAGCTCTACGGGACAGCGGGGCTACACCTTC
>-|once|TRBJ1-1|TRBV27
CASSYTAGVTEAFF
TGTGCCAGCAGCTATACAGCGGGGGTGACTGAAGCTTTCTTT
>-|-|TRBJ1-5|TRBV2
CASTKLQGQPQHF
TGTGCCAGCACTAAACTTCAGGGGCAGCCCCAGCATTTT
>-|-|TRBJ2-1|TRBV2
CASGLGGALVSYNEQFF
TGTGCCAGCGGCCTAGGGGGGGCTCTGGTCTCCTACAATGAGCAGTTCTTC
>-|-|TRBJ2-7|TRBV4-1
CASSQDHLDSFSYEQYF
TGCGCCAGCAGCCAAGATCATCTTGACAGCTTCTCCTACGAGCAGTACTTC
>-|-|TRBJ2-7|TRBV12-2
CASRPRGREWCEQYF
TGTGCAAGTCGCCCCAGAGGGCGGGAGTGGTGCGAGCAGTACTTC
>TRBD2|-|TRBJ2-2|TRBV7-2
CASSFDSTSGRLTGELFF
TGTGCCAGCAGCTTCGACTCGACTAGCGGGAGACTTACCGGGGAGCTGTTTTTT
>TRBD1|few|TRBJ1-2|TRBV6-1
CASNPGGTEYGYTF
TGTGCCAGCAATCCAGGGGGCACAGAGTATGGCTACACCTTC
>-|-|TRBJ2-6|TRBV2
CASRALSGANVLTF
TGTGCCAGCAGGGCCCTCTCTGGGGCCAACGTCCTGACTTTC
>-|-|TRBJ2-7|TRBV18
CASSPFSGNEQYF
TGTGCCAGCTCACCCTTTAGCGGTAACGAGCAGTACTTC
>TRBD2|-|TRBJ2-1|TRBV19
CASSTLAGFYNEQFF
TGTGCCAGTAGTACCTTAGCGGGATTCTACAATGAGCAGTTCTTC
>-|-|TRBJ1-4|TRBV7-9
CASSLGGANEKLFF
TGTGCCAGCAGCTTGGGGGGAGCTAATGAAAAACTGTTTTTT
>-|-|TRBJ2-1|TRBV5-6
CASSIIGLPGVDEQFF
TGTGCCAGCAGCATAATTGGACTACCGGGCGTCGATGAGCAGTTCTTC
>TRBD1|-|TRBJ2-1|TRBV6-6
CASTRGPRNEQFF
TGTGCCAGCACCAGGGGGCCACGGAATGAGCAGTTCTTC
>-|-|TRBJ2-1|TRBV7-3
CASSLPTRNNEQFF
TGTGCCAGCAGCTTACCCACTAGGAACAATGAGCAGTTCTTC
>TRBD2|-|TRBJ2-1|TRBV7-9
CASSLVAGGTRNEQFF
TGTGCCAGCAGCTTAGTGGCGGGAGGGACCAGGAATGAGCAGTTCTTC
>-|-|TRBJ2-2|TRBV15
CATSRARVTGELFF
TGTGCCACCAGCAGAGCCAGGGTTACCGGGGAGCTGTTTTTT
>-|-|TRBJ2-7|TRBV7-2
CASSLNFQRRQYF
TGTGCCAGCAGCTTAAACTTCCAGAGGAGACAGTACTTC
>TRBD1|-|TRBJ2-6|TRBV10-2
CASRREGQGESPSGANVLTF
TGCGCCAGCCGCCGTGAGGGACAGGGAGAGTCACCCTCTGGGGCCAACGTCCTGACTTTC
>-|-|TRBJ2-1|TRBV5-6
CASSLVRGEQFF
TGTGCCAGCAGCTTGGTCAGGGGAGAGCAGTTCTTC
>-|-|TRBJ2-7|TRBV4-1
CASSQAGGSYEQYF
TGCGCCAGCAGCCAGGCTGGGGGGTCCTACGAGCAGTACTTC
>-|few|TRBJ2-2|TRBV7-2
CASSLYSPTGELFF
TGTGCCAGCAGCCTGTACTCGCCCACCGGGGAGCTGTTTTTT
>-|once|TRBJ1-1|TRBV6-6
CASSYSWGGENTEAFF
TGTGCCAGCAGTTACTCGTGGGGGGGGGAGAACACTGAAGCTTTCTTT
>TRBD1|once|TRBJ1-2|TRBV29-1
CSVEATLPGQGISRGGYTF
TGCAGCGTTGAAGCCACTCTGCCGGGACAGGGGATTAGTCGAGGAGGCTACACCTTC
>TRBD2|few|TRBJ2-7|TRBV4-2
CASSQEGVAGMGSYEQYF
TGTGCCAGCAGCCAAGAAGGCGTAGCGGGAATGGGTTCCTACGAGCAGTACTTC
>TRBD1|few|TRBJ1-5|TRBV27
CASRLTGGDQPQHF
TGTGCCAGCAGGCTGACAGGGGGAGATCAGCCCCAGCATTTT
>-|-|TRBJ2-5|TRBV5-4
CASAIGWETQYF
TGTGCCTCGGCGATCGGGTGGGAGACCCAGTACTTC
>TRBD2|-|TRBJ2-7|TRBV28
CASSPGGGNEQYF
TGTGCCAGCAGCCCTGGGGGGGGGAACGAGCAGTACTTC
>-|few|TRBJ1-1|TRBV30
CARDSRNTEAFF
TGTGCCCGAGACAGTCGGAACACTGAAGCTTTCTTT